The 27 T cell receptor beta chains reported below all come from one sample, sequenced in a study of blood T cell repertoires in COVID-19. The method was immunoSEQ multiplex PCR; TCRdb's version includes in-frame clones alone and lacks a portion of them. The profile covers fewer than 350,000 clones, with about 85% appearing a single time and approximately 1.9% taken by the ten largest. Sequencing was carried out using PBMCs or T cells enriched from blood (not recorded which). Every receptor here comes from a woman in her thirties who had been exposed to COVID-19.

The chain links TRBV9 to TRBJ1-2; possibly TRBD1 for D (6 bases). Trimming pared 4 bases from V and 4 bases from J, leaving 17 bases between. From germline, CDR1 is SGDLS and CDR2 YYNGEE. The CDR3 runs 15 residues. The CDR3 DNA reads TGTGCCAGCAGCCCTGGTAGTACAGGGCGCTATGGCTACACCTTC. Its protein product is CASSPGSTGRYGYTF.

The chain joins TRBV11-2 to TRBJ2-1; D perhaps matches TRBD2 (5 bases). The CDR3 spans 15 residues. The V and J ends lost 0 bases and 7 bases respectively, with 13 bases between them. Germline V CDR1 and CDR2: SGHAT, FQNNGV. The CDR3 is CASSLDPSRGNEQFF. The CDR3 DNA follows: TGTGCCAGCAGCTTAGATCCCAGCCGGGGTAATGAGCAGTTCTTC.

The table lists this clone with a count of one. V is TRBV7-9 and J is TRBJ1-6; 9 positions agree with TRBD1. Germline CDR1 reads SEHNR; CDR2 reads FQNEAQ (reference sequence). V shed 6 bases, J shed 10 bases, and the junction held 7 bases outside the gene matches. CDR3 length equals 14 residues. The CDR3 sequence is CASSSGTGLSPLHF. The DNA for the CDR3 is TGTGCCAGCAGTTCCGGGACAGGGTTGTCACCCCTCCACTTT. The full variable domain, completed using reference TRBV7-9 and TRBJ1-6, is DTGVSQNPRHKITKRGQNVTFRCDPISEHNRLYWYRQTLGQGPEFLTYFQNEAQLEKSRLLSDRFSAERPKGSFSTLEIQRTEQGDSAMYLCASSSGTGLSPLHFGNGTRLTVT.

The V gene is TRBV28, the J gene TRBJ1-2, with TRBD1 matching 8 bases. This CDR3 comprises 15 residues. Germline CDR1 reads MDHEN; CDR2 reads SYDVKM. After removal of 5 bases from V and 8 bases from J, the junction contained 13 bases not matched to a gene. DNA for the CDR3: TGTGCCAGCAGTGACCGGGACAGGCTCTCGGGAGGCTACACCTTC. Translated, it gives CASSDRDRLSGGYTF.

This clone has only one observation. The rearrangement joins TRBV4-2 to TRBJ2-7; maybe TRBD1 (6 bases). The V end was cut by 4 bases, the J end by 0 bases, with 10 bases between. The CDR3 is 14 amino acids. From germline, CDR1 is LGHNA and CDR2 YNFKEQ. Here the CDR3 reads CASSPQGFSYEQYF. The CDR3, as DNA: TGTGCCAGCAGCCCACAGGGTTTCTCCTACGAGCAGTACTTC.

The chain has TRBV19 and TRBJ2-7; TRBD1 matches 8 bases. The CDR3 extends over 12 amino acids. From germline, CDR1 is LNHDA and CDR2 SQIVND (reference sequence). The V segment lost 6 bases and the J segment 6 bases; nucleotides outside the gene matches: 4. The CDR3 protein is CASSGQGIEQYF. The CDR3 DNA sequence: TGTGCCAGTAGCGGACAGGGAATCGAGCAGTACTTC.

This rearrangement joins TRBV20-1 to TRBJ2-7; D ambiguous. Per the germline V gene, CDR1 is DFQATT and CDR2 is SNEGSKA (reference sequence). This CDR3 spans 12 amino acids. Between the trimmed V and J ends, which lost 3 bases and 4 bases, there was a span of 10 bases. The DNA for the CDR3 is TGCAGTGCTAGTCGGGTCCAATACGAGCAGTACTTC. Translating gives CSASRVQYEQYF.

The chain joins TRBV9 to TRBJ1-6, with no clear D. This CDR3 is built from 14 residues. Germline loops: CDR1 SGDLS, CDR2 YYNGEE. Trimming took off 0 bases at V and 7 bases at J, with 8 bases between the two ends. This CDR3 is CASSVGADNSPLHF. In nucleotides, the CDR3 is TGTGCCAGCAGCGTAGGAGCGGACAATTCACCCCTCCACTTT.

The table lists this clone with a few counts. This sequence joins TRBV5-1 and TRBJ2-7, with TRBD1 matching over 9 bases. Germline trimming cut 0 bases from V and 6 bases from J; bases unmatched to any gene: 7. Per the germline V gene, CDR1 is SGHRS and CDR2 is YFSETQ. CDR3 length: 15 residues. CDR3 sequence: CASSLEGTGHPEQYF. The CDR3 DNA reads as TGCGCCAGCAGCTTGGAGGGGACAGGGCATCCCGAGCAGTACTTC.

V is TRBV12-1 and J is TRBJ1-2; whether TRBD1, the table's D call, matches the DNA was not checked. TRBV12-1 is described as a pseudogene. CDR3 size: 14 residues. As DNA, the CDR3 is TGTGCCAGAGCCCTATACAGGGGTAACTATGGCTACACCTTC. It codes for CARALYRGNYGYTF.

The chain joins TRBV27 to TRBJ2-7; 8 bases are a match to TRBD1. V lost 5 bases to trimming and J lost 3 bases; unmatched junction nucleotides: 12. Germline CDR1 reads MNHEY; CDR2 reads SMNVEV (reference sequence). The CDR3 is made up of 16 amino acids. The DNA of the CDR3 is TGTGCCAGCAGTACACAGACAGGGGTAATCTACTACGAGCAGTACTTC. It specifies CASSTQTGVIYYEQYF.

The chain couples TRBV7-9 to TRBJ1-2; 7 bases are a match to TRBD1. Germline V gene sequence: CDR1 SEHNR, CDR2 FQNEAQ (reference sequence). The CDR3 is 13 residues long. V was pared by 1 base and J by 8 bases, with 4 bases of the junction left unmatched. CDR3 protein: CASSLEGGAGYTF. CDR3 nucleotides: TGTGCCAGCAGCTTAGAAGGGGGCGCCGGCTACACCTTC.

The rearrangement links TRBV7-2 to TRBJ1-1, with D hard to call. Trimming removed 1 base at V and 7 bases at J, with 13 bases between. CDR1 is SGHTA, CDR2 FQGNSA, per germline. CDR3 length: 14 amino acids. The CDR3 DNA sequence: TGTGCCAGCAGCTTAGATCCCAGTAACCGTGAAGCTTTCTTT. The encoded protein is CASSLDPSNREAFF.

The chain links TRBV7-3 to TRBJ2-7, with a weak D call TRBD2 (6 bases). CDR3 length: 13 amino acids. With 2 bases removed from V and 6 bases from J, the gap between germline ends came to 11 bases. CDR1 and CDR2 from the germline V gene are SGHTA and FQGTGA. DNA of the CDR3: TGTGCCAGCAGCTTATCGTACGGGAGCGAGCAGTACTTC. It is translated as CASSLSYGSEQYF.

The J gene is TRBJ2-3, the V gene TRBV7-9; D is unclear. The CDR3 runs to 18 residues. The germline V gene encodes CDR1 SEHNR and CDR2 FQNEAQ (reference sequence). The germline V and J ends were trimmed by 0 bases and 1 base, with 17 bases remaining between them. The CDR3 sequence: CASSLARGGSPGTDTQYF. The CDR3, as DNA: TGTGCCAGCAGCTTAGCGCGAGGTGGATCACCTGGCACAGATACGCAGTATTTT.

The rearrangement links TRBV6-2 or TRBV6-3 to TRBJ1-2; perhaps TRBD1 as D (5 bases). Per the germline V gene, CDR1 is MNHEY and CDR2 is SVGEGT. Trimming left V 4 bases short and J 6 bases short, with 12 bases between. The CDR3 covers 13 residues. The CDR3 here is CASSSQGMNGYTF. CDR3 bases: TGTGCCAGCAGTTCCCAGGGTATGAATGGCTACACCTTC.

CDR3 DNA: TGCGCCAGCAGCACCACCTATGACCGGGGTGAGCAGTTCTTC. This translates into CASSTTYDRGEQFF. V gene TRBV5-1 combines with J gene TRBJ2-1, with a weak D call TRBD2 (5 bases). The CDR3 sequence is 14 residues long. V was trimmed by 4 bases and J by 9 bases, leaving 17 bases between them. The germline gives CDR1 SGHRS, CDR2 YFSETQ. Drawing the rest from reference TRBV5-1 and TRBJ2-1, the complete variable domain is KAGVTQTPRYLIKTRGQQVTLSCSPISGHRSVSWYQQTPGQGLQFLFEYFSETQRNKGNFPGRFSGRQFSNSRSEMNVSTLELGDSALYLCASSTTYDRGEQFFGPGTRLTVL.

J is TRBJ1-3 and V is TRBV19, with a tentative D call TRBD1 (5 bases). Germline V lookup: CDR1 LNHDA, CDR2 SQIVND (reference sequence). The V and J ends lost 8 bases and 6 bases respectively, with 11 bases between them. The CDR3 is 12 amino acids. This CDR3 reads CASRDSSNTIYF. For the CDR3, the DNA is TGTGCCAGTCGGGACTCCTCAAACACCATATATTTT.

The V gene is TRBV3-1 (or the pseudogene TRBV3-2), the J gene TRBJ2-1; TRBD2 agrees at 12 bases. Germline assignment: CDR1 LGHDT and CDR2 YNNKEL (reference sequence). This CDR3 comprises 16 residues. J was trimmed by 9 bases and V by 4 bases; bases with no gene match: 10. The CDR3 nucleotides are TGTGCCAGCAGCCCCCAGACTAGCGGGAGATATAGTGAGCAGTTCTTC. Translation: CASSPQTSGRYSEQFF.

This clone has a handful of counts. The V call is TRBV30, the J call TRBJ1-2; D ambiguous. CDR1 is GTSNPN, CDR2 SVGIG, per germline (reference sequence). This CDR3 comprises 12 residues. V was cut by 2 bases and J by 7 bases, with 11 bases left in between. In DNA form, the CDR3 reads TGTGCCTGGAGTAAGACAACAGTTGGCTACACCTTC. Its protein product is CAWSKTTVGYTF.

The rearrangement links TRBV5-1 to TRBJ2-3; 15 bases map to TRBD2. The V and J ends lost 4 bases and 1 base, in that order; junction bases with no gene match: 4. The germline V gene encodes CDR1 SGHRS and CDR2 YFSETQ. This CDR3 is built from 17 residues. CDR3 nucleotides: TGCGCCAGCAGCGGACTAGCGGGGGGGATCGGCACAGATACGCAGTATTTT. Its translation is CASSGLAGGIGTDTQYF.

This sequence joins TRBV2 and TRBJ2-7; weak D call: TRBD2 (6 bases). Looked up from germline, CDR1 is SNHLY and CDR2 is FYNNEI. Trimming shortened V by 10 bases and J by 0 bases, and 13 bases separated the two germline ends. The CDR3 is made up of 13 amino acids. DNA for the CDR3: TGTGCCACCGGGACTTACAGCTCCTACGAGCAGTACTTC. Its translation: CATGTYSSYEQYF.

The table lists this clone with many counts. V and J are TRBV5-5 and TRBJ1-6; 8 nucleotides line up with TRBD1. V was pared by 3 bases and J by 6 bases, with 8 bases of the junction left unmatched. The CDR3 loop spans 16 amino acids. The germline CDR1 and CDR2 sequences are SGHKS and YYEKEE (reference sequence). The CDR3 reads CASSSDDRGFNSPLHF. The CDR3 DNA sequence: TGTGCCAGCAGCTCGGATGACAGGGGATTTAATTCACCCCTCCACTTT.

On this clone itself: This CDR3 is also generated by other DNA sequences in the sample. The gene calls are TRBV7-2 and TRBJ1-3, with D unclear. CDR3 length: 12 residues. V was pared by 5 bases and J by 3 bases, with 5 bases between. Germline V lookup: CDR1 SGHTA, CDR2 FQGNSA. The CDR3 DNA is TGTGCCAGCAGCCTTTATGGAAACACCATATATTTT. Translation: CASSLYGNTIYF.

The rearrangement uses TRBV30 and TRBJ2-5; 12 bases are shared with TRBD2. V was pared by 0 bases and J by 5 bases, with 10 bases of the junction left unmatched. The germline V gene encodes CDR1 GTSNPN and CDR2 SVGIG (reference sequence). The CDR3 has 17 residues. The chain's CDR3 is CAWSVGLAGGRRETQYF. The CDR3 DNA sequence: TGTGCCTGGAGTGTAGGGCTAGCGGGAGGGCGCAGGGAGACCCAGTACTTC. The whole variable domain, filled in from reference TRBV30 and TRBJ2-5, reads SQTIHQWPATLVQPVGSPLSLECTVEGTSNPNLYWYRQAAGRGLQLLFYSVGIGQISSEVPQNLSASRPQDRQFILSSKKLLLSDSGFYLCAWSVGLAGGRRETQYFGPGTRLLVL.

The J gene is TRBJ2-5, the V gene TRBV7-6; D not certain. CDR3 length: 15 amino acids. CDR1 and CDR2 from the germline V gene are SGHVS and FNYEAQ. V was shortened by 1 base and J by 1 base, with 10 bases between the two germline ends. The CDR3 loop reads CASSLEVASQETQYF. The CDR3, as DNA: TGTGCCAGCAGCTTAGAGGTAGCCTCCCAAGAGACCCAGTACTTC.

This clone was seen more than once but under ten times. The chain recombines TRBV10-3 with TRBJ1-2; weak D call: TRBD1 (6 bases). Germline V gene lookup returns CDR1 ENHRY and CDR2 SYGVKD. The CDR3 has 11 amino acids. V lost 3 bases to trimming and J lost 9 bases, with 8 bases between them. The chain's CDR3 is CAISDRGSYTF. The CDR3 DNA follows: TGTGCCATCAGTGACAGGGGAAGCTACACCTTC.